This T cell receptor (beta chain) was sequenced in a study of blood T cell repertoires in COVID-19. Study-wide context: T cells, B-cell-depleted T cells, or PBMCs supplied cDNA or gDNA.

Which cohort a participant joined came from the clinical history participants gave. Among Cohort 3 donors, those recovered had two negative PCRs, clearance, or symptom resolution. In the source study's methods: Amplified reference gene primers provided the basis for estimating nucleated cell counts. Assay: immunoSEQ multiplex PCR; the TCRdb copy retains only in-frame clones and omits some. V and J calls plus clone size are reproduced from that table; the DNA served to infer D and trimming. The table includes 150,000 to 200,000 clones, roughly 84% detected once. The origin of this receptor is a woman aged 60-70 years who had recovered from COVID-19. What was sequenced was PBMCs or T cells enriched from blood (not recorded which).

The CDR3 DNA is TGTGCCAGCAGCTTAGCGCTAACCGGCTCTGGAAACACCATATATTTT. This gives the protein CASSLALTGSGNTIYF. The gene calls are TRBV7-2 and TRBJ1-3, with unresolved D. V was trimmed by 0 bases and J by 0 bases, leaving 9 bases between them. Germline CDR1 SGHTA, CDR2 FQGNSA. This CDR3 comprises 16 residues.